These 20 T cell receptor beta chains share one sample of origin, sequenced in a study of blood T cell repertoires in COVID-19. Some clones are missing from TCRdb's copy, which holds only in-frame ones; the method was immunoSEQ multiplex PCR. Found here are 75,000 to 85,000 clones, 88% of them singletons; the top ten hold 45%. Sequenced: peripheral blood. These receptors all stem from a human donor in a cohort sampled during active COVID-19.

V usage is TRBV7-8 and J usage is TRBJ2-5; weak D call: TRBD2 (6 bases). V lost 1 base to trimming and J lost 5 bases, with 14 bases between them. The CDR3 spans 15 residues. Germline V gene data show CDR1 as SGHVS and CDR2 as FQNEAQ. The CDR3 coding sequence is TGTGCCAGCAGCTTAGAGGACGGGGGTGCGGAGACCCAGTACTTC. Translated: CASSLEDGGAETQYF.

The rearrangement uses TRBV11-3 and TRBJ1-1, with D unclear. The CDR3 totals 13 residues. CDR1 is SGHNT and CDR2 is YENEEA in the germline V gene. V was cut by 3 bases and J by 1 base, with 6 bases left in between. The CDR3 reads CASSFGRNTEAFF. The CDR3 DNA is TGTGCCAGCAGCTTCGGGAGGAACACTGAAGCTTTCTTT.

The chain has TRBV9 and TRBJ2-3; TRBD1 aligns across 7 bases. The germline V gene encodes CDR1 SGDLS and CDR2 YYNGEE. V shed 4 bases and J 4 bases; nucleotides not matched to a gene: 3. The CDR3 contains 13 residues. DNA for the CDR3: TGTGCCAGCAGCACTCAGGGGGCAGATACGCAGTATTTT. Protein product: CASSTQGADTQYF.

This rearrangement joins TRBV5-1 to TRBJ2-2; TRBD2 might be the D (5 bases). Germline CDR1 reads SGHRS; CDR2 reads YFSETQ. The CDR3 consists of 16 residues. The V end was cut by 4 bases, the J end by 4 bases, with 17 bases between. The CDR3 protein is CASSKGQDRGTGELFF. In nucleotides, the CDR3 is TGCGCCAGCAGCAAGGGTCAAGACCGGGGCACCGGGGAGCTGTTTTTT.

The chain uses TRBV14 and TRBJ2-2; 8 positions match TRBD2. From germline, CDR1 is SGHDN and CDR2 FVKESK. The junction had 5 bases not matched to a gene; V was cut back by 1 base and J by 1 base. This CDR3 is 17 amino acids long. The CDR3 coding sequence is TGTGCCAGCAGCCAAGTGTGGCGGGGGGAGAACACCGGGGAGCTGTTTTTT. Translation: CASSQVWRGENTGELFF.

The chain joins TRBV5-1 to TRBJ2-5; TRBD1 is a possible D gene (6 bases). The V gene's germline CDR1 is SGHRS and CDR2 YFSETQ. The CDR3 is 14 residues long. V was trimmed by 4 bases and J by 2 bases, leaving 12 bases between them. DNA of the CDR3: TGCGCCAGCAGCCCGAGGACAGAACAAGAGACCCAGTACTTC. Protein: CASSPRTEQETQYF.

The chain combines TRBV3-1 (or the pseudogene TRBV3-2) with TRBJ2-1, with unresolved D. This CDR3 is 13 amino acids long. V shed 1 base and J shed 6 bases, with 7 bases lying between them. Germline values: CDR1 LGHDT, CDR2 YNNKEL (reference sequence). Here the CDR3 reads CASSQGAGNEQFF. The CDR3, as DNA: TGTGCCAGCAGCCAAGGTGCCGGCAATGAGCAGTTCTTC.

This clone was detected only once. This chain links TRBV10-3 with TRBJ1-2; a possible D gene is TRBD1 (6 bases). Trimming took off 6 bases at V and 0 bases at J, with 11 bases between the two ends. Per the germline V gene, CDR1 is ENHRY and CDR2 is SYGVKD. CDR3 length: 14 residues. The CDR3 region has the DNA TGTGCCATCAGCTCACAGGGACCTAACTATGGCTACACCTTC. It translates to CAISSQGPNYGYTF.

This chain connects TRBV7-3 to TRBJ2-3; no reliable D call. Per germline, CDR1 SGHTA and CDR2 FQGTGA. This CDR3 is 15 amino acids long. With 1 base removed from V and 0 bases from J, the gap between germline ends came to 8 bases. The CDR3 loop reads CASSLMALSTDTQYF. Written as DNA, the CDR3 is TGTGCCAGCAGCTTAATGGCTCTGAGCACAGATACGCAGTATTTT.

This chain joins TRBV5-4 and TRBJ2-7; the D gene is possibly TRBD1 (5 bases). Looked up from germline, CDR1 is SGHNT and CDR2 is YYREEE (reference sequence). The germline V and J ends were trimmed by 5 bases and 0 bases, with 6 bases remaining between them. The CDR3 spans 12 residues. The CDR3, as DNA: TGTGCCAGCAGACAGGACTCCTACGAGCAGTACTTC. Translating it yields CASRQDSYEQYF.

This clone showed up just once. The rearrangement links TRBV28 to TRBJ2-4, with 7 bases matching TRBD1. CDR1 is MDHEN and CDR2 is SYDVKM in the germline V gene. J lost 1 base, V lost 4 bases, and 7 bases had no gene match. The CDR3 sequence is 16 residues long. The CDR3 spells CASSSEGAQAKNIQYF. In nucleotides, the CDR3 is TGTGCCAGCAGTTCTGAGGGGGCGCAGGCCAAAAACATTCAGTACTTC.

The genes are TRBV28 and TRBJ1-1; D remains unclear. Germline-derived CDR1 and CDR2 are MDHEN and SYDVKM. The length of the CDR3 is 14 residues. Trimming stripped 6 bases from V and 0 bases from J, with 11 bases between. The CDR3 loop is CASRSQNLNTEAFF. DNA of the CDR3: TGTGCCAGCAGGTCACAGAACCTGAACACTGAAGCTTTCTTT. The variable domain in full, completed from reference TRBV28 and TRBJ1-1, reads DVKVTQSSRYLVKRTGEKVFLECVQDMDHENMFWYRQDPGLGLRLIYFSYDVKMKEKGDIPEGYSVSREKKERFSLILESASTNQTSMYLCASRSQNLNTEAFFGQGTRLTVV.

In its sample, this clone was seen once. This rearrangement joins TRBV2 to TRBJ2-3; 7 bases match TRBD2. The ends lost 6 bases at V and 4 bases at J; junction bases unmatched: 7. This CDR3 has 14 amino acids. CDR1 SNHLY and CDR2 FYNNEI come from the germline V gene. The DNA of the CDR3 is TGTGCCAGCAGAGTAAGCGGGACTGCAGATACGCAGTATTTT. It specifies CASRVSGTADTQYF.

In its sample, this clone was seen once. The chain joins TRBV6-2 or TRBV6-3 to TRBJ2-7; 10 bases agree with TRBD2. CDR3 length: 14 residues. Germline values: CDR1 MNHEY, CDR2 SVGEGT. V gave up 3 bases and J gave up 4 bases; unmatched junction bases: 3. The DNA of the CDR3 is TGTGCCAGCAGTTATGAGCGGGAGGGGTACGAGCAGTACTTC. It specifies CASSYEREGYEQYF.

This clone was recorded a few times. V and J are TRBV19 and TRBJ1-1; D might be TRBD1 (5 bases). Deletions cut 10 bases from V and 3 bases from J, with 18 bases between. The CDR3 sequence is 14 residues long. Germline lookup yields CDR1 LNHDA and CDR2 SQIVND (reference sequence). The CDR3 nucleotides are TGTGCCACTACCCCCCAGGGATGGGACACTGAAGCTTTCTTT. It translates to CATTPQGWDTEAFF.

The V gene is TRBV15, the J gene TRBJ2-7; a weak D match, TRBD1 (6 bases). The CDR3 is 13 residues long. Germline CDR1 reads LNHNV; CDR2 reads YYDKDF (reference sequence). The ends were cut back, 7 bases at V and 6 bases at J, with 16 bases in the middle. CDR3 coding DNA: TGTGCCACCAACCCGCGCAGGGGCGGCGAGCAGTACTTC. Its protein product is CATNPRRGGEQYF.

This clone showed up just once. The CDR3 nucleotides read TGTGCCAGCAGCTTTAAAACGACTAGCGGTTTATACAATGAGCAGTTCTTC. Translation: CASSFKTTSGLYNEQFF. The chain is built from TRBV11-3 and TRBJ2-1, with 9 bases aligning to TRBD2. The CDR3 spans 17 residues. The germline gives CDR1 SGHNT, CDR2 YENEEA. The V segment lost 3 bases and the J segment 4 bases; nucleotides outside the gene matches: 10.

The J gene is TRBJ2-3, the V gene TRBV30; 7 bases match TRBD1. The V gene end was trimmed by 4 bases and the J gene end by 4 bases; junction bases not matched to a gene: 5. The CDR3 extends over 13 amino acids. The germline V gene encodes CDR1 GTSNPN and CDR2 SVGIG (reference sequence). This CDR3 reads CAWKYTGADTQYF. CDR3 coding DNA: TGTGCCTGGAAATATACAGGGGCAGATACGCAGTATTTT.

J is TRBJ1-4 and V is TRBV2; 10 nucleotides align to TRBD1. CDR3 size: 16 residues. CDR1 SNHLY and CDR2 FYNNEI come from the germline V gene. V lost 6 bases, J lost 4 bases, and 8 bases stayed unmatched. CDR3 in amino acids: CASSPGTGVGNEKLFF. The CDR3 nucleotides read TGTGCCAGCAGCCCCGGGACAGGGGTGGGTAATGAAAAACTGTTTTTT.

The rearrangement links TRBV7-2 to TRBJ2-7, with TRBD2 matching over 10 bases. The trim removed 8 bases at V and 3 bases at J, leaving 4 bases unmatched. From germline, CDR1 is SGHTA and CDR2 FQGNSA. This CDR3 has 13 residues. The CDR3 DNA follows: TGTGCCAGCCAACTAGCGGGAATCTACGAGCAGTACTTC. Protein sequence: CASQLAGIYEQYF.